This T cell receptor (beta chain) was captured by sequencing in a study of PD-1 blockade in mismatch repair-deficient tumors. General observations from the study: Tumor-resident clones, often absent from pretreatment blood, expanded after pembrolizumab and then contracted.

There are 13 residues in the CDR3. V was clipped by 5 bases and J by 7 bases, with 14 bases between them. CDR1 KGHSH and CDR2 LQKENI come from the germline V gene. Of note for this clone: Its specificity is not known.

TCRdb's table, derived via immunoSEQ multiplex PCR, lists solely in-frame clones and lacks some. The table shows about 25,000 clones, with approximately 84% occurring only once. The chain employs TRBV18 and TRBJ1-2, with TRBD1 as a possible D gene (5 bases). This sample comprised PBMCs, obtained before pembrolizumab treatment. The source of this sequence is an adult with mismatch repair-deficient cancer. CDR3 sequence: CASSSPPGGGYTF. As DNA, the CDR3 is TGTGCCAGCTCATCGCCACCGGGGGGTGGCTACACCTTC.